These 27 T cell receptor beta chains came from one sample sequenced in a study of blood T cell repertoires in COVID-19. The repertoire was sequenced with immunoSEQ multiplex PCR; TCRdb's copy has only in-frame clones and lacks some. The sample consists of 150,000 to 200,000 clones, over 70% of them appearing once. The sequencing input was PBMCs or T cells enriched from blood (not recorded which). The origin of the receptors is a woman in her forties or fifties in a cohort exposed to, infected with or recovered from COVID-19 (not recorded which).

The chain couples TRBV7-9 to TRBJ1-1; TRBD1 might be the D (6 bases). The CDR3 is 14 amino acids. Trimming pared 1 base from V and 6 bases from J, leaving 12 bases between. CDR1 SEHNR and CDR2 FQNEAQ come from the germline V gene (reference sequence). CDR3 coding DNA: TGTGCCAGCAGCTTAGGGCAGGGGCTCCCTGAAGCTTTCTTT. Amino acids: CASSLGQGLPEAFF.

The chain has TRBV9 and TRBJ2-3; TRBD2 matches 10 bases. Germline-derived CDR1 and CDR2 are SGDLS and YYNGEE. The V gene end was trimmed by 4 bases and the J gene end by 10 bases; junction bases not matched to a gene: 12. The CDR3 sequence is 15 residues long. CDR3 nucleotide sequence: TGTGCCAGCAGCCCTGGAGTAGCGGGGGGCCGGGCGCAGTATTTT. This translates into CASSPGVAGGRAQYF.

The V gene is TRBV23-1, the J gene TRBJ2-1; TRBD1 might be the D (5 bases). TRBV23-1 is an open reading frame whose function is uncertain. Trimming shortened V by 0 bases and J by 12 bases, and 12 bases separated the two germline ends. The CDR3 has 13 amino acids. CDR3 in amino acids: CASSQSGALWQFF. For the CDR3, the DNA is TGCGCCAGCAGTCAATCAGGGGCCCTATGGCAGTTCTTC.

This chain uses TRBV29-1 with TRBJ2-3; 7 nucleotides match TRBD1. V lost 6 bases to trimming and J lost 4 bases; unmatched junction nucleotides: 16. Germline lookup yields CDR1 SQVTM and CDR2 ANQGSEA. This CDR3 is built from 16 residues. The CDR3 DNA is TGCAGCGTCCACCTTCCTTACCAGGGGGATCCAGATACGCAGTATTTT. Translating it yields CSVHLPYQGDPDTQYF.

This rearrangement joins TRBV27 to TRBJ1-1, with 7 bases matching TRBD1. Trimming removed 3 bases from V and 0 bases from J; junction bases left unmatched: 1. The CDR3 contains 14 residues. Germline loops: CDR1 MNHEY, CDR2 SMNVEV (reference sequence). The CDR3 sequence: CASSLGQMNTEAFF. In DNA, the CDR3 is TGTGCCAGCAGTTTGGGACAGATGAACACTGAAGCTTTCTTT.

The chain links TRBV5-1 to TRBJ2-3; no clear D. Germline lookup yields CDR1 SGHRS and CDR2 YFSETQ. The CDR3 runs 15 residues. Trimming took off 1 base at V and 0 bases at J, with 9 bases between the two ends. The CDR3 here is CASSLIGGSTDTQYF. For the CDR3, the DNA is TGCGCCAGCAGCTTGATAGGCGGCAGCACAGATACGCAGTATTTT.

The rearrangement uses TRBV6-5 and TRBJ1-2, with TRBD1 as a possible D gene (6 bases). The CDR3 consists of 13 residues. V shed 6 bases and J shed 8 bases, with 16 bases lying between them. Per the germline V gene, CDR1 is MNHEY and CDR2 is SVGAGI. CDR3: CASSLDSYRGYTF. Written as DNA, the CDR3 is TGTGCCAGCAGCTTGGACAGTTATCGCGGCTACACCTTC.

The chain has TRBV6-5 and TRBJ1-2, with D uncertain. Germline-derived CDR1 and CDR2 are MNHEY and SVGAGI. The CDR3 sequence is 13 residues long. V was cut by 5 bases and J by 1 base, with 8 bases left in between. CDR3 residues: CASSRRSNYGYTF. DNA for the CDR3: TGTGCCAGCAGTCGACGGAGTAACTATGGCTACACCTTC.

The chain links TRBV7-9 to TRBJ2-1; D remains unclear. The V gene's germline CDR1 is SEHNR and CDR2 FQNEAQ (reference sequence). V shed 1 base and J shed 3 bases, with 10 bases lying between them. This CDR3 has 15 residues. CDR3 bases: TGTGCCAGCAGCTTAGATAGGCAGGTCTACAATGAGCAGTTCTTC. This sequence encodes CASSLDRQVYNEQFF.

The chain couples TRBV24-1 to TRBJ2-1; D unresolved. Trimming stripped 4 bases from V and 3 bases from J, with 9 bases between. Per the germline V gene, CDR1 is KGHDR and CDR2 is SFDVKD. The CDR3 covers 14 residues. The CDR3 sequence: CATSDWAGYNEQFF. CDR3 coding DNA: TGTGCCACCAGTGACTGGGCTGGCTACAATGAGCAGTTCTTC.

This sequence joins TRBV2 and TRBJ2-3, with unresolved D. Deletions cut 7 bases from V and 2 bases from J, with 13 bases between. Germline V gene lookup returns CDR1 SNHLY and CDR2 FYNNEI. The CDR3 is 14 amino acids. The CDR3 sequence: CASMRIVDTDTQYF. The CDR3, as DNA: TGTGCCAGCATGAGAATAGTAGACACAGATACGCAGTATTTT.

The V call is TRBV27, the J call TRBJ2-7; a possible D gene is TRBD2 (6 bases). Germline CDR1 reads MNHEY; CDR2 reads SMNVEV (reference sequence). The CDR3 consists of 14 residues. V was trimmed by 3 bases and J by 1 base, leaving 10 bases between them. This chain's CDR3 is CASSFSEGSYEQYF. The CDR3 DNA reads as TGTGCCAGCAGTTTTTCGGAGGGTTCCTACGAGCAGTACTTC.

The chain couples TRBV5-8 to TRBJ1-4; D is ambiguous. The CDR3 length is 16 residues. Between the trimmed V and J ends, which lost 4 bases and 0 bases, there was a span of 13 bases. From germline, CDR1 is SGHTS and CDR2 YDEGEE. The CDR3 loop reads CASSRSFGPTNEKLFF. For the CDR3, the DNA is TGTGCCAGCAGCCGATCCTTCGGTCCAACTAATGAAAAACTGTTTTTT.

The chain uses TRBV5-5 and TRBJ1-1, with D uncertain. The CDR3 has 14 residues. V was shortened by 2 bases and J by 0 bases, with 8 bases between the two germline ends. CDR1 SGHKS and CDR2 YYEKEE come from the germline V gene (reference sequence). This CDR3 is CASSLQIMNTEAFF. In DNA form, the CDR3 reads TGTGCCAGCAGCTTACAGATCATGAACACTGAAGCTTTCTTT.

The chain links TRBV11-2 to TRBJ2-7; 7 nucleotides align to TRBD2. Germline V lookup: CDR1 SGHAT, CDR2 FQNNGV. The V gene end was trimmed by 1 base and the J gene end by 11 bases; junction bases not matched to a gene: 2. This CDR3 is built from 11 residues. The CDR3 here is CASSLGRGEYF. CDR3 DNA: TGTGCCAGCAGCTTAGGCCGGGGGGAGTACTTC.

J is TRBJ1-5 and V is TRBV15; D is unclear. CDR1 is LNHNV, CDR2 YYDKDF, per germline (reference sequence). CDR3 size: 13 residues. V gave up 5 bases and J gave up 4 bases, with 9 bases separating them. For the CDR3, the DNA is TGTGCCACCAGCGTCGGCAGGAATCAGCCCCAGCATTTT. This codes for CATSVGRNQPQHF.

The genes are TRBV19 and TRBJ2-5; TRBD1 agrees at 9 bases. Germline loops: CDR1 LNHDA, CDR2 SQIVND (reference sequence). Losses at the gene ends were 4 bases for V and 5 bases for J; bases not matched to a gene: 11. The CDR3 has 16 amino acids. CDR3 region: CASSKGLTGGAETQYF. CDR3 coding DNA: TGTGCCAGTAGTAAGGGACTAACAGGGGGCGCGGAGACCCAGTACTTC.

The V and J genes are TRBV7-2 and TRBJ2-7, with 7 bases identical to TRBD1. The CDR3 sequence is 20 residues long. From germline, CDR1 is SGHTA and CDR2 FQGNSA. After removal of 0 bases from V and 2 bases from J, the junction contained 19 bases not matched to a gene. Here the CDR3 reads CASSLAFSPSRDSEAYEQYF. In DNA form, the CDR3 reads TGTGCCAGCAGCTTAGCATTTTCACCTTCCCGGGACAGCGAAGCCTACGAGCAGTACTTC. Complete variable domain (other parts from reference TRBV7-2 and TRBJ2-7): GAGVSQSPSNKVTEKGKDVELRCDPISGHTALYWYRQSLGQGLEFLIYFQGNSAPDKSGLPSDRFSAERTGGSVSTLTIQRTQQEDSAVYLCASSLAFSPSRDSEAYEQYFGPGTRLTVT.

V gene TRBV11-1 combines with J gene TRBJ2-5, with 13 bases aligning to TRBD2. The ends lost 5 bases at V and 7 bases at J; junction bases unmatched: 10. The CDR3 sequence is 16 residues long. CDR1 is SGHAT and CDR2 is FQDESV in the germline V gene (reference sequence). The CDR3 DNA is TGTGCCAGCAGCCAAGGACTAGCGGGAGCCCACGGGACCCAGTACTTC. Its translation is CASSQGLAGAHGTQYF. Supplemented by reference TRBV11-1 and TRBJ2-5, the full variable domain reads EAEVAQSPRYKITEKSQAVAFWCDPISGHATLYWYRQILGQGPELLVQFQDESVVDDSQLPKDRFSAERLKGVDSTLKIQPAELGDSAMYLCASSQGLAGAHGTQYFGPGTRLLVL.

V usage is TRBV3-1 (or the pseudogene TRBV3-2) and J usage is TRBJ2-5; no reliable D call. Between the trimmed V and J ends, which lost 3 bases and 2 bases, there was a span of 10 bases. The CDR3 has 14 residues. Germline V gene data show CDR1 as LGHDT and CDR2 as YNNKEL (reference sequence). CDR3 protein: CASSHADIQETQYF. In DNA form, the CDR3 reads TGTGCCAGCAGCCATGCCGACATACAAGAGACCCAGTACTTC.

This chain uses TRBV19 with TRBJ1-5; D may be TRBD1 (6 bases). The CDR3 runs 11 residues. V was clipped by 9 bases and J by 9 bases, with 12 bases between them. CDR1 is LNHDA, CDR2 SQIVND, per germline (reference sequence). CDR3 in DNA: TGTGCCAGCGGGAGGGGGAGGCCCCAGCATTTT. This gives the protein CASGRGRPQHF. The full variable domain, rest sourced from reference TRBV19 and TRBJ1-5, is DGGITQSPKYLFRKEGQNVTLSCEQNLNHDAMYWYRQDPGQGLRLIYYSQIVNDFQKGDIAEGYSVSREKKESFPLTVTSAQKNPTAFYLCASGRGRPQHFGDGTRLSIL.

In this sample, this clone turned up once. The chain carries TRBV5-5 and TRBJ2-2; TRBD1 aligns across 7 bases. CDR1 and CDR2 (germline): SGHKS, YYEKEE (reference sequence). The CDR3 loop spans 19 amino acids. V was clipped by 0 bases and J by 2 bases; unmatched bases: 13. This chain's CDR3 is CASSLVGFLRQGNTGELFF. The CDR3 DNA sequence: TGTGCCAGCAGCTTGGTCGGTTTTTTGAGACAGGGAAACACCGGGGAGCTGTTTTTT.

This clone was picked up one time. The chain has TRBV19 and TRBJ1-5, with D hard to call. The germline V gene has CDR1 LNHDA and CDR2 SQIVND (reference sequence). Trimming removed 6 bases at V and 0 bases at J, with 3 bases between. This CDR3 contains 12 residues. The CDR3 nucleotides read TGTGCCAGTAGATATAGCAATCAGCCCCAGCATTTT. Translation: CASRYSNQPQHF.

The rearrangement joins TRBV29-1 to TRBJ1-2; D perhaps matches TRBD1 (6 bases). Looked up from germline, CDR1 is SQVTM and CDR2 is ANQGSEA. The V end lost 3 bases, the J end lost 4 bases, and 15 bases lay between the germline ends. The CDR3 runs to 14 residues. Here the CDR3 DNA reads TGCAGCGTTGAGATACAGGGATCCTTCTATGGCTACACCTTC. Translating gives CSVEIQGSFYGYTF. Complete variable domain (other parts from reference TRBV29-1 and TRBJ1-2): SAVISQKPSRDICQRGTSLTIQCQVDSQVTMMFWYRQQPGQSLTLIATANQGSEATYESGFVIDKFPISRPNLTFSTLTVSNMSPEDSSIYLCSVEIQGSFYGYTFGSGTRLTVV.

The J gene is TRBJ1-1, the V gene TRBV28; D might be TRBD1 (6 bases). The CDR3 length is 15 residues. V lost 8 bases, J lost 1 base, and 17 bases lay in between. Germline CDR1 is MDHEN and CDR2 is SYDVKM. CDR3 amino acids: CASGLRVGANTEAFF. The CDR3 DNA is TGTGCCAGCGGCCTGCGCGTGGGGGCGAACACTGAAGCTTTCTTT. Supplemented by reference TRBV28 and TRBJ1-1, the full variable domain reads DVKVTQSSRYLVKRTGEKVFLECVQDMDHENMFWYRQDPGLGLRLIYFSYDVKMKEKGDIPEGYSVSREKKERFSLILESASTNQTSMYLCASGLRVGANTEAFFGQGTRLTVV.

The gene calls are TRBV5-4 and TRBJ2-2; TRBD2 matches at 7 bases. V lost 0 bases and J lost 4; bases outside the gene matches: 6. The CDR3 has 16 amino acids. Germline V gives CDR1 SGHNT, CDR2 YYREEE (reference sequence). The chain's CDR3 is CASSLDSSGGTGELFF. CDR3 coding DNA: TGTGCCAGCAGCTTGGATTCGTCGGGGGGCACCGGGGAGCTGTTTTTT.

V and J are TRBV6-5 and TRBJ1-5, with 7 bases that match TRBD1. The V and J ends lost 6 bases and 3 bases, in that order; junction bases with no gene match: 5. The CDR3 loop spans 14 amino acids. Germline loops: CDR1 MNHEY, CDR2 SVGAGI. CDR3 protein: CASSQGQNNQPQHF. The CDR3 region has the DNA TGTGCCAGCAGCCAGGGACAGAACAATCAGCCCCAGCATTTT.